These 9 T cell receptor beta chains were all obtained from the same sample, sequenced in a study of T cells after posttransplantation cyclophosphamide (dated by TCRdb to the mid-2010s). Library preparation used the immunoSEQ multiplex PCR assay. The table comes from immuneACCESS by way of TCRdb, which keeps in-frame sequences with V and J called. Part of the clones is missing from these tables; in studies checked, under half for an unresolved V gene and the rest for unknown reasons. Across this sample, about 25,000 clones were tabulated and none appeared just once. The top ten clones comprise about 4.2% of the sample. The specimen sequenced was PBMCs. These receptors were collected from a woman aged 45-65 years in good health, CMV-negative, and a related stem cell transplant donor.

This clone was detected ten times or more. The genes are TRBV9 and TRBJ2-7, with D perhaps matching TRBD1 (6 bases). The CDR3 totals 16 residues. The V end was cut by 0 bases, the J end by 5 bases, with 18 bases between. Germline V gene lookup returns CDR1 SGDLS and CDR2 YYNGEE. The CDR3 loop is CASSVDRLQGTDEQYF. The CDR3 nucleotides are TGTGCCAGCAGCGTAGATCGGTTGCAGGGGACCGACGAGCAGTACTTC.

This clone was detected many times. The CDR3: CASSPGLAGRSTDTQYF. The CDR3 DNA sequence: TGTGCCAGCAGCCCTGGGCTAGCGGGCAGAAGCACAGATACGCAGTATTTT. This sequence joins TRBV11-3 and TRBJ2-3; 8 positions agree with TRBD2. Germline V CDR1 and CDR2: SGHNT, YENEEA. The CDR3 consists of 17 residues. The ends lost 5 bases at V and 0 bases at J; junction bases unmatched: 10.

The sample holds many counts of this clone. CDR3 loop: CASSFMGGNEQFF. CDR3 sequence (DNA): TGTGCCAGCAGTTTTATGGGGGGTAATGAGCAGTTCTTC. The chain has TRBV27 and TRBJ2-1; a possible D gene is TRBD2 (6 bases). The CDR3 is 13 amino acids. Between the trimmed V and J ends, which lost 3 bases and 7 bases, there was a span of 10 bases. Per germline, CDR1 MNHEY and CDR2 SMNVEV (reference sequence).

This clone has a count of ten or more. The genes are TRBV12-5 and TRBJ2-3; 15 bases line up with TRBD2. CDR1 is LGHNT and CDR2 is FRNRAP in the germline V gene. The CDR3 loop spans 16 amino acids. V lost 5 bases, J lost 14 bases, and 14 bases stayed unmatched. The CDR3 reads CASGEPSGTSGGRWYF. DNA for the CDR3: TGTGCTAGTGGTGAACCATCCGGGACTAGCGGGGGGCGGTGGTATTTT.

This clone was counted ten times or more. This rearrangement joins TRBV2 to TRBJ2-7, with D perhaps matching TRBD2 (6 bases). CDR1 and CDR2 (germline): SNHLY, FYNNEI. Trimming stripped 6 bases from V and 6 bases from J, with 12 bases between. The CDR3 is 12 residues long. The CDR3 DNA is TGTGCCAGCAGGGTTGGAGGGCTCGAGCAGTACTTC. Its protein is CASRVGGLEQYF.

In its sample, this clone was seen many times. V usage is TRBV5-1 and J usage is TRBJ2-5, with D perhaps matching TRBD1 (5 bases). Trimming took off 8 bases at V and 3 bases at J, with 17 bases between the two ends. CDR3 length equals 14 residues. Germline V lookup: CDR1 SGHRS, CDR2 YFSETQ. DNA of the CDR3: TGCGCCAGTTCTAAAGTTGGGGCCGAAGAGACCCAGTACTTC. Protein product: CASSKVGAEETQYF.

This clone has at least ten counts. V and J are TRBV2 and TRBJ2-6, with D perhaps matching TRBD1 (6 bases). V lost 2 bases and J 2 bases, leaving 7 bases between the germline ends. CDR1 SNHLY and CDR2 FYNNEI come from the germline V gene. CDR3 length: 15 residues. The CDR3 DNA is TGTGCCAGCAGTGAATACAGGGCTGGGGCCAACGTCCTGACTTTC. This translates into CASSEYRAGANVLTF.

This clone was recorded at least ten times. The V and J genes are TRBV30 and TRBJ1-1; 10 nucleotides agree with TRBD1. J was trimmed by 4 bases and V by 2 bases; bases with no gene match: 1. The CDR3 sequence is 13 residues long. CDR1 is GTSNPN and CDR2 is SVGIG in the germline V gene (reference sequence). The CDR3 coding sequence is TGTGCCTGGAGTTGGACAGGGGGCACTGAAGCTTTCTTT. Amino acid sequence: CAWSWTGGTEAFF. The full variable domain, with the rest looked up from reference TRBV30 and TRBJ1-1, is SQTIHQWPATLVQPVGSPLSLECTVEGTSNPNLYWYRQAAGRGLQLLFYSVGIGQISSEVPQNLSASRPQDRQFILSSKKLLLSDSGFYLCAWSWTGGTEAFFGQGTRLTVV.

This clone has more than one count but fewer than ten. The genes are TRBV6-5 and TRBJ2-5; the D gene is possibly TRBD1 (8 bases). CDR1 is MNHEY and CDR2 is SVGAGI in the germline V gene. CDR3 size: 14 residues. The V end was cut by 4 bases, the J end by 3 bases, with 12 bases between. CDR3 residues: CASSLTGGEETQYF. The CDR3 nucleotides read TGTGCCAGCAGTTTAACAGGGGGGGAAGAGACCCAGTACTTC.